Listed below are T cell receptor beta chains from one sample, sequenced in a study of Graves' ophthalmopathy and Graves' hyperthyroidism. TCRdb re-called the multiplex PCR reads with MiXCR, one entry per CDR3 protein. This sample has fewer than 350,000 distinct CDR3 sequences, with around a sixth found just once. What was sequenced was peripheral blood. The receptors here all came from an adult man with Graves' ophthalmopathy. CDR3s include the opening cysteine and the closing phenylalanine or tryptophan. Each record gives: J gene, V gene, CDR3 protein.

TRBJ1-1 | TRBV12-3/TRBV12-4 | CASRSPSFGENTEAFF
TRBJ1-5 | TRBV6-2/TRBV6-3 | CASSDHSNQPQHF
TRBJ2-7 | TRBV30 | CAWRRSSGLSSYEQYF
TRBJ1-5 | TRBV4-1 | CASSQDWAFWGGNQPQHF
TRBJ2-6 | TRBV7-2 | CASSYGGGRANVLTF
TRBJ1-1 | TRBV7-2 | CASSLAGGLGEAFF
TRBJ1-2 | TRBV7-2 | CASSALEHYGYTF
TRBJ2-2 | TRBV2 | CASRVDGARTGELFF
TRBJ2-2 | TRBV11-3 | CASSLLGSNTGELFF
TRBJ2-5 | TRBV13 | CASSLVRASGRTAQYF
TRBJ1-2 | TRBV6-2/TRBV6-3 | CASSYGTPPVYGYTF
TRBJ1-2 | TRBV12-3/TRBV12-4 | CASRPPGGAVYGYTF
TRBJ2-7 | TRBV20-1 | CSARDGTSGSWAYEQYF
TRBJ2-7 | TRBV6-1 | CASSFQGGREQYF
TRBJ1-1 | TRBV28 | CASSLAGAVTEAFF
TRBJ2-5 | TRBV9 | CASSLGEQETQYF
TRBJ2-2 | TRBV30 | CAWSVLRIGQAAGELFF
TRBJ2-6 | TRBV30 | CAWSGDWTGNSGANVLTF
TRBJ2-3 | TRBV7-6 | CASSPGSTDTQYF
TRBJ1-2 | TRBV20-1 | CSALGQGNGYTF
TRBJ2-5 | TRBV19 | CASSPRGGSETQYF
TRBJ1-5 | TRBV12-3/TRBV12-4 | CASSLVSREQPQHF
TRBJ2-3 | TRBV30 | CAWRGQGASTDTQYF
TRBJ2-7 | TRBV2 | CAKRTGVHSKQYF
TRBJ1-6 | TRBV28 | CASTLLSGTGGSPLHF
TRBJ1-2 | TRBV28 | CASTLKGAVGYTF
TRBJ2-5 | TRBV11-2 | CASSLGLAGGLQETQYF
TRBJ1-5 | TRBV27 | CASSSAGTGGLKPQHF
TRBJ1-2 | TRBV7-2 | CASSLGRFYGYTF
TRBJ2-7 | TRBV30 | CAWSDDVGSYEQYF
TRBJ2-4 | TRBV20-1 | CSARIRSNIQYF
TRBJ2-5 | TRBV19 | CASSTTSQETQYF
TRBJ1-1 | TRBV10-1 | CASSLNRDGEAFF
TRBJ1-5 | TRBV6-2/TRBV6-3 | CASSYAAPGVGQPQHF
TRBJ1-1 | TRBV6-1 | CASSTDWGDTEAFF